This is a list of T cell receptor beta chains from one sample in a study of T cell changes during pregnancy in multiple sclerosis. TCRdb's table, derived via immunoSEQ multiplex PCR, lists solely in-frame clones and lacks some. Here the sample spans more than 65,000 clones, more than 90% being singletons. Sequencing was performed on peripheral blood, taken in the second trimester of pregnancy. These receptors were collected from a female donor with multiple sclerosis, enrolled in a pregnancy study. The CDR3 runs from the conserved cysteine through the conserved F or W. The D gene is left open where the match is weak. The size of a clone is reported for some rows only, either as once, few or many, or as a class for expanded clones.

J | length | D | V | size | CDR3 | DNA
TRBJ2-7 | 13 | - | TRBV4-1 | - | CASSLGRRNEQYF | TGCGCCAGCAGCTTGGGAAGGAGGAACGAGCAGTACTTC
TRBJ1-5 | 19 | TRBD1 | TRBV19 | - | CASSGTRTGGVHSNQPQHF | TGTGCCAGTAGTGGGACCCGGACAGGGGGGGTCCATAGCAATCAGCCCCAGCATTTT
TRBJ2-7 | 13 | - | TRBV28 | - | CASSLEYRYEQYF | TGTGCCAGCAGTTTAGAGTACAGATACGAGCAGTACTTC
TRBJ2-3 | 12 | - | TRBV7-2 | - | CASSLVRGLQYF | TGTGCCAGCAGCTTAGTAAGGGGCCTTCAGTATTTT
TRBJ1-1 | 14 | TRBD1 | TRBV7-9 | once | CASSLGTGNTEAFF | TGTGCCAGCAGCCTGGGGACAGGGAACACTGAAGCTTTCTTT
TRBJ1-5 | 17 | TRBD1 | TRBV6-4 | - | CASRTGTDPPDDQPQHF | TGTGCCAGCAGGACCGGGACAGACCCACCCGACGATCAGCCCCAGCATTTT
TRBJ1-1 | 15 | - | TRBV6-1 | - | CASSEGYRVNTEAFF | TGTGCCAGCAGTGAAGGTTACAGAGTGAACACTGAAGCTTTCTTT
TRBJ1-4 | 15 | TRBD1 | TRBV19 | - | CASSIPTGSGEKLFF | TGTGCCAGTAGTATCCCGACAGGGAGTGGTGAAAAACTGTTTTTT
TRBJ2-7 | 15 | TRBD1 | TRBV5-5 | - | CASSRGQGSSYEQYF | TGTGCCAGCAGCCGCGGACAGGGAAGCTCCTACGAGCAGTACTTC
TRBJ2-6 | 17 | - | TRBV19 | - | CASRQVLGSSGANVLTF | TGTGCCAGTCGACAGGTCTTGGGGAGCTCTGGGGCCAACGTCCTGACTTTC
TRBJ2-3 | 14 | - | TRBV5-5 | - | CARLVLSSTDTQYF | TGTGCCAGATTAGTACTATCCTCCACAGATACGCAGTATTTT
TRBJ1-3 | 15 | - | TRBV25-1 | - | CASGWRGSSGNTIYF | TGTGCCAGCGGCTGGCGGGGCAGCTCTGGAAACACCATATATTTT
TRBJ2-1 | 17 | - | TRBV9 | - | CASSVATGEGTGGEQFF | TGTGCCAGCAGCGTAGCTACGGGGGAGGGGACCGGGGGCGAGCAGTTCTTC
TRBJ2-2 | 17 | - | TRBV5-5 | - | CASSLGFGGRNTGELFF | TGTGCCAGCAGCTTGGGTTTCGGGGGGCGCAACACCGGGGAGCTGTTTTTT
TRBJ2-1 | 14 | TRBD2 | TRBV13 | - | CASSFGLAAKEQFF | TGTGCCAGCAGCTTCGGTCTAGCGGCCAAGGAGCAGTTCTTC
TRBJ2-5 | 16 | TRBD2 | TRBV5-6 | - | CASSLRWLAGQETQYF | TGTGCCAGCAGCTTGAGGTGGCTAGCGGGGCAAGAGACCCAGTACTTC
TRBJ1-1 | 10 | TRBD1 | TRBV20-1 | - | CSALGQGRFF | TGCAGTGCTTTAGGACAGGGGCGCTTCTTT
TRBJ2-5 | 13 | - | TRBV6-4 | - | CASRRHGGETQYF | TGTGCCAGCAGGCGGCACGGCGGGGAGACCCAGTACTTC
TRBJ2-1 | 16 | TRBD2 | TRBV9 | once | CASSPWTSGAPNEQFF | TGTGCCAGCAGCCCCTGGACTAGCGGGGCCCCGAATGAGCAGTTCTTC
TRBJ2-3 | 16 | - | TRBV11-2 | - | CASSLARGRSTDTQYF | TGTGCCAGCAGCTTAGCCCGGGGTAGGAGCACAGATACGCAGTATTTT
TRBJ1-1 | 13 | - | TRBV4-2 | - | CASSQGSNTEAFF | TGTGCCAGCAGCCAGGGGAGTAACACTGAAGCTTTCTTT
TRBJ2-1 | 15 | TRBD2 | TRBV11-3 | - | CASSSGAGRYNEQFF | TGTGCCAGCAGCTCCGGAGCGGGACGCTACAATGAGCAGTTCTTC
TRBJ2-5 | 16 | TRBD2 | TRBV5-1 | - | CASSLAVPSGQETQYF | TGCGCCAGCAGCTTGGCCGTCCCTAGCGGTCAAGAGACCCAGTACTTC
TRBJ2-1 | 16 | - | TRBV18 | - | CASSPGLRTDLDEQFF | TGTGCCAGCTCACCTGGACTAAGGACCGATCTGGATGAGCAGTTCTTC
TRBJ1-2 | 14 | - | TRBV29-1 | - | CSVAPPTGLYGYTF | TGCAGCGTTGCCCCGCCGACAGGACTCTATGGCTACACCTTC
TRBJ1-2 | 16 | - | TRBV9 | - | CASSPFSGGSMYGYTF | TGTGCCAGCAGCCCCTTCTCCGGGGGATCAATGTACGGCTACACCTTC
TRBJ2-5 | 13 | TRBD1 | TRBV27 | - | CASSRGLRETQYF | TGTGCCAGCAGCAGGGGGCTGCGAGAGACCCAGTACTTC